This T cell receptor (beta chain) was recorded in a study of T cells in localized non-small cell lung cancer. Generated by immunoSEQ multiplex PCR, the TCRdb table keeps only in-frame clones and is missing some. The sample gives around 28,000 clones, 85% to 90% of which show up once; around 2.9% is in the top ten. About this clone itself: As yet, its antigen is unknown.

Findings and caveats of the study: Greater blood T cell density accompanied longer overall survival. A median approximately 61 of the top 100 tumor clones appeared in adjacent lung. Uninvolved adjacent lung had higher T cell clonality than tumor and all other tissues. Sequencing was restricted to one tumor region; therefore, heterogeneity remains possible.

CDR1 and CDR2 (germline): SGHDN, FVKESK. The V gene lost 1 base and the J gene lost 2 bases, with 5 bases spanning the gap. CDR3 length equals 13 residues. The starting material was peripheral blood, obtained before any cancer treatment. The receptor was derived from a female donor at least 60 years old with stage I lung adenocarcinoma. V is TRBV14 and J is TRBJ1-2; no reliable D call. Here the CDR3 reads CASSQAQNYGYTF. The CDR3 bases are TGTGCCAGCAGCCAAGCGCAGAACTATGGCTACACCTTC.